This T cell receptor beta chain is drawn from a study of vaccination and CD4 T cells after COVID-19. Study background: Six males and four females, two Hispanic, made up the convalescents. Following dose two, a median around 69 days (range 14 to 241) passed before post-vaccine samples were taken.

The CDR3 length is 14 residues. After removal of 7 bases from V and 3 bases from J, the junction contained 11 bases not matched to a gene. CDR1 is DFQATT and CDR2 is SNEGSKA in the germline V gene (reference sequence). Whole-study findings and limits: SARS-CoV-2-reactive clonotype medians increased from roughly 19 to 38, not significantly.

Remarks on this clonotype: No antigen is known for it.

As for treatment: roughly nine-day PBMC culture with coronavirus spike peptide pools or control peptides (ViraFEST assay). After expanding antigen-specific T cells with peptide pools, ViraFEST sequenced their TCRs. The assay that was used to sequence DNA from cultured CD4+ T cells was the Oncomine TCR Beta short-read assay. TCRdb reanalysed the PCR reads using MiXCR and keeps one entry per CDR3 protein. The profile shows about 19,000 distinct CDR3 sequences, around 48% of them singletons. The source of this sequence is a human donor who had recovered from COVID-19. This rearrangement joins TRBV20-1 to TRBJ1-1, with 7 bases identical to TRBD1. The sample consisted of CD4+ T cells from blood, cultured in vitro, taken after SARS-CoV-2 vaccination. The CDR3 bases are TGCAGTGTAACAGGGGTGAGTGGGGACACTGAAGCTTTCTTT. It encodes CSVTGVSGDTEAFF.